These 6 T cell receptor beta chains were sequenced from one sample in a study of blood T cell repertoires in COVID-19. Assay: immunoSEQ multiplex PCR; the TCRdb copy retains only in-frame clones and omits some. The repertoire holds around 170,000 clones, with roughly 80% as singletons. The source material was PBMCs or T cells enriched from blood (not recorded which). The receptors originated from a man between 60 and 75 years old who had been exposed to COVID-19.

This rearrangement joins TRBV29-1 to TRBJ2-1; 7 bases match TRBD1. Germline CDR1 reads SQVTM; CDR2 reads ANQGSEA. Trimming at V came to 5 bases and at J to 0 bases, leaving 1 base not matched to a gene. There are 13 residues in the CDR3. CDR3 in DNA: TGCAGCGTTAACAGGGGCTCCTACAATGAGCAGTTCTTC. This gives the protein CSVNRGSYNEQFF.

This clone was seen once. The chain uses TRBV6-5 and TRBJ1-3, with D possibly being TRBD1 (6 bases). CDR3 length: 16 amino acids. V lost 4 bases and J 4 bases, leaving 17 bases between the germline ends. CDR1 and CDR2 (germline): MNHEY, SVGAGI. The CDR3, as DNA: TGTGCCAGCAGTTCGACGCTGGGACAAGTCGGAAACACCATATATTTT. It codes for CASSSTLGQVGNTIYF.

This sequence joins TRBV27 and TRBJ2-7, with a tentative D call TRBD2 (5 bases). This CDR3 comprises 9 residues. V was trimmed by 9 bases and J by 12 bases, leaving 12 bases between them. In germline, CDR1 is MNHEY, CDR2 SMNVEV (reference sequence). The CDR3 DNA follows: TGTGCCAGGTCCCAAGAGGGGTACTTC. It specifies CARSQEGYF.

This clone was seen many times. V gene TRBV18 combines with J gene TRBJ1-2; a possible D gene is TRBD1 (5 bases). V was clipped by 3 bases and J by 4 bases, with 12 bases between them. The V gene's germline CDR1 is KGHSH and CDR2 LQKENI. CDR3 length: 14 residues. For the CDR3, the DNA is TGTGCCAGCTCACCCCCGACAGAAAGCTATGGCTACACCTTC. Encoded protein: CASSPPTESYGYTF.

V gene TRBV27 combines with J gene TRBJ1-5, with a tentative D call TRBD1 (5 bases). Germline-derived CDR1 and CDR2 are MNHEY and SMNVEV (reference sequence). V lost 10 bases and J 3 bases, leaving 16 bases between the germline ends. This CDR3 has 14 residues. CDR3 sequence: CATSGHPTNQPQHF. DNA for the CDR3: TGTGCCACCTCCGGACATCCGACCAATCAGCCCCAGCATTTT.

This clone was observed a handful of times. The chain couples TRBV7-2 to TRBJ1-2; 12 bases match TRBD1. The junction had 6 bases not matched to a gene; V was cut back by 6 bases and J by 4 bases. This CDR3 has 15 residues. Germline V gene data show CDR1 as SGHTA and CDR2 as FQGNSA. CDR3 residues: CASRYGTGGSYGYTF. The CDR3 DNA reads as TGTGCCAGCAGATATGGGACAGGGGGCAGCTATGGCTACACCTTC.